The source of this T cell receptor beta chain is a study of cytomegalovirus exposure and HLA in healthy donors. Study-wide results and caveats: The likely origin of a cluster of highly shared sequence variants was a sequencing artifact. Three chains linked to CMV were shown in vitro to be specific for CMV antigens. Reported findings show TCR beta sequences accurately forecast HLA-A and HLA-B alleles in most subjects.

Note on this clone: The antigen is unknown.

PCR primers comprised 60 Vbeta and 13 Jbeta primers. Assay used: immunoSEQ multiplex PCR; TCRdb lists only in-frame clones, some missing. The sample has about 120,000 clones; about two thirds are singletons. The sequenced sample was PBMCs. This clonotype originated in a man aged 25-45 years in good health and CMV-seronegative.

Here the CDR3 reads CASSSETQGNTEAFF. The CDR3, as DNA: TGCGCCAGCAGCTCCGAGACACAGGGGAACACTGAAGCTTTCTTT. The rearrangement joins TRBV5-1 to TRBJ1-1, with D perhaps matching TRBD1 (6 bases). Trimming shortened V by 3 bases and J by 1 base, and 13 bases separated the two germline ends. The CDR3 is 15 residues long. In germline, CDR1 is SGHRS, CDR2 YFSETQ.